This T cell receptor (beta chain) was found in a study of OX40 agonist ivuxolimab in advanced cancers. About the study: The patients got ivuxolimab, which is an agonistic anti-OX40 (CD134) antibody. Overall study findings and caveats: Within 6 weeks, CD4+ and CD8+ blood T cells expanded clonally at 0.1 to 3.0 mg/kg.

Peripheral blood came from all dose cohorts at three timepoints. Losses at the gene ends were 3 bases for V and 0 bases for J; bases not matched to a gene: 11. Germline CDR1 is ENHRY and CDR2 is SYGVKD. The CDR3 is 19 residues long. This table comes from immunoSEQ multiplex PCR, and its TCRdb copy is limited to in-frame clones, with some not included. The table shows 45,000 to 50,000 clones, with about 85% occurring only once. Regarding this clone: The antigen remains unidentified.

Source: CD4+ or CD8+ T cells sorted from blood, taken in a trial of the OX40 agonist ivuxolimab. The sequence derives from an adult with an advanced solid tumor such as melanoma, head and neck, liver or kidney cancer. The gene calls are TRBV10-3 and TRBJ2-5, with 12 positions matching TRBD2. CDR3 DNA sequence: TGTGCCATCAGTGAAACCTCCTCAGGACTAGCGGGGTACCAAGAGACCCAGTACTTC. This translates into CAISETSSGLAGYQETQYF.